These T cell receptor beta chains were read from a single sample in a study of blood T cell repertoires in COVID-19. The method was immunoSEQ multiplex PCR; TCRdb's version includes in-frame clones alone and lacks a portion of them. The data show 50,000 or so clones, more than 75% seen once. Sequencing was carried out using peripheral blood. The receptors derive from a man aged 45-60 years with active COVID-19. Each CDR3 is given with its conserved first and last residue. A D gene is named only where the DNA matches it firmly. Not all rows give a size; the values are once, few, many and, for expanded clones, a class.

CDR3: CASSFQQGRSYNSPLHF; DNA: TGTGCCAGCAGCTTTCAGCAGGGGCGCTCCTATAATTCACCCCTCCACTTT; J: TRBJ1-6; D: NA; size: NA; V: TRBV5-4
CDR3: CASSRGQPGGYGYTF; DNA: TGTGCCAGCAGTAGAGGGCAGCCCGGTGGCTATGGCTACACCTTC; J: TRBJ1-2; D: NA; size: NA; V: TRBV6-5
CDR3: CASSYSWLAGIYNEQFF; DNA: TGTGCCAGCAGTTACTCTTGGCTAGCGGGAATCTACAATGAGCAGTTCTTC; J: TRBJ2-1; D: TRBD2; size: few; V: TRBV6-2/TRBV6-3
CDR3: CASSTGTGQIYGYTF; DNA: TGCGCCAGCTCCACCGGGACTGGACAAATCTATGGCTACACCTTC; J: TRBJ1-2; D: NA; size: NA; V: TRBV4-3
CDR3: CASSVGQGPTTNEKLFF; DNA: TGTGCCAGCAGCGTAGGGCAGGGCCCTACAACTAATGAAAAACTGTTTTTT; J: TRBJ1-4; D: NA; size: NA; V: TRBV9
CDR3: CASGLGTSGDEQYF; DNA: TGTGCTAGTGGTTTGGGGACTAGCGGGGACGAGCAGTACTTC; J: TRBJ2-7; D: TRBD2; size: NA; V: TRBV12-5
CDR3: CASSAQTSGGEETQYF; DNA: TGCGCCAGCAGCGCCCAGACTAGCGGGGGGGAGGAGACCCAGTACTTC; J: TRBJ2-5; D: TRBD2; size: NA; V: TRBV5-1
CDR3: CASSSGLAGGLNTGELFF; DNA: TGTGCCAGCAGCTCGGGACTAGCGGGGGGCCTAAACACCGGGGAGCTGTTTTTT; J: TRBJ2-2; D: TRBD2; size: NA; V: TRBV7-9
CDR3: CASSFSGGRDNEQFF; DNA: TGCGCCAGCAGCTTTTCAGGGGGTAGGGACAATGAGCAGTTCTTC; J: TRBJ2-1; D: TRBD1; size: NA; V: TRBV5-1
CDR3: CASSFSPGNYGYTF; DNA: TGTGCCAGCAGCTTTTCCCCAGGGAACTATGGCTACACCTTC; J: TRBJ1-2; D: NA; size: few; V: TRBV11-2
CDR3: CASSDISLNGVSYEQYF; DNA: TGCGCCAGCAGTGATATAAGTCTCAACGGGGTCTCCTACGAGCAGTACTTC; J: TRBJ2-7; D: NA; size: NA; V: TRBV10-2
CDR3: CASSDPSGADTQYF; DNA: TGTGCCAGCAGCGACCCTTCAGGGGCAGATACGCAGTATTTT; J: TRBJ2-3; D: NA; size: NA; V: TRBV9
CDR3: CAWSNGGGYYGYTF; DNA: TGTGCCTGGAGTAACGGCGGCGGCTACTATGGCTACACCTTC; J: TRBJ1-2; D: NA; size: NA; V: TRBV30
CDR3: CATRTTTELAGGRETQYF; DNA: TGTGCCACCAGAACCACGACGGAACTAGCGGGAGGTCGAGAGACCCAGTACTTC; J: TRBJ2-5; D: TRBD2; size: once; V: TRBV9
CDR3: CASRRTGENIQYF; DNA: TGTGCCAGCAGACGGACAGGAGAAAACATTCAGTACTTC; J: TRBJ2-4; D: TRBD1; size: NA; V: TRBV6-5
CDR3: CASRTGDGFEEQFF; DNA: TGTGCCAGTAGGACGGGAGACGGGTTTGAAGAGCAGTTCTTC; J: TRBJ2-1; D: NA; size: NA; V: TRBV19
CDR3: CASSLDDYTDTQYF; DNA: TGTGCCAGCAGCTTAGACGACTACACAGATACGCAGTATTTT; J: TRBJ2-3; D: NA; size: once; V: TRBV7-2
CDR3: CSASLGNEQFF; DNA: TGCAGTGCTAGCCTCGGCAATGAGCAGTTCTTC; J: TRBJ2-1; D: NA; size: NA; V: TRBV20-1
CDR3: CASSLKAAGRQETQYF; DNA: TGTGCCAGCAGCTTAAAGGCCGCGGGGAGGCAAGAGACCCAGTACTTC; J: TRBJ2-5; D: NA; size: NA; V: TRBV7-9
CDR3: CATSGDRVGGYTF; DNA: TGTGCCACCAGCGGTGACAGGGTGGGAGGCTACACCTTC; J: TRBJ1-2; D: TRBD1; size: NA; V: TRBV15
CDR3: CASSQDDQGVTGELFF; DNA: TGTGCCAGCAGCCAAGATGATCAAGGGGTCACGGGGGAGCTGTTTTTT; J: TRBJ2-2; D: NA; size: NA; V: TRBV4-2
CDR3: CASSYRVSYEQYF; DNA: TGTGCCAGTTCCTACAGGGTTTCCTACGAGCAGTACTTC; J: TRBJ2-7; D: NA; size: NA; V: TRBV19
CDR3: CSDRTGVGVTQYF; DNA: TGCAGCGACAGGACAGGGGTTGGAGTGACCCAGTACTTC; J: TRBJ2-5; D: TRBD1; size: NA; V: TRBV29-1
CDR3: CASSHQEAWKEQFF; DNA: TGTGCCAGCAGCCATCAGGAGGCATGGAAGGAGCAGTTCTTC; J: TRBJ2-1; D: NA; size: NA; V: TRBV5-4
CDR3: CAWSSGGSQPQHF; DNA: TGTGCCTGGAGTTCAGGGGGAAGCCAGCCCCAGCATTTT; J: TRBJ1-5; D: TRBD1; size: NA; V: TRBV30
CDR3: CASSPPGQGALGEKLFF; DNA: TGTGCCAGCAGCCCCCCGGGACAGGGGGCGCTGGGTGAAAAACTGTTTTTT; J: TRBJ1-4; D: TRBD1; size: once; V: TRBV7-9
CDR3: CASSSDIATVMQDTTVMQDTQYF; DNA: TGTGCCAGCAGTTCGGATATAGCTACAGTCATGCAAGATACGACAGTCATGCAAGATACGCAGTATTTT; J: TRBJ2-3; D: NA; size: NA; V: TRBV21-1
CDR3: CARSARGLAGVYEQYF; DNA: TGTGCCAGAAGCGCTCGGGGACTAGCGGGAGTTTACGAGCAGTACTTC; J: TRBJ2-7; D: NA; size: NA; V: TRBV7-5
CDR3: CASSAYSSGRDEQYF; DNA: TGTGCCAGCAGCGCCTACTCTAGCGGGAGAGACGAGCAGTACTTC; J: TRBJ2-7; D: TRBD2; size: NA; V: TRBV7-6
CDR3: CASSSRLAVYEQYF; DNA: TGTGCCAGCAGCTCCCGACTAGCGGTATACGAGCAGTACTTC; J: TRBJ2-7; D: TRBD2; size: few; V: TRBV7-8
CDR3: CASSSGGSVSGNTIYF; DNA: TGTGCCAGCAGCTCCGGGGGGAGTGTCTCTGGAAACACCATATATTTT; J: TRBJ1-3; D: NA; size: NA; V: TRBV5-4
CDR3: CAWTGSGGGWNEQFF; DNA: TGTGCCTGGACCGGCTCGGGCGGGGGGTGGAATGAGCAGTTCTTC; J: TRBJ2-1; D: TRBD2; size: NA; V: TRBV30
CDR3: CSASGLAGTDTQYF; DNA: TGCAGTGCTAGTGGGCTAGCGGGCACAGATACGCAGTATTTT; J: TRBJ2-3; D: TRBD2; size: NA; V: TRBV20-1
CDR3: CASSTTGWSIQYF; DNA: TGTGCCAGCAGTACGACAGGGTGGAGCATTCAGTACTTC; J: TRBJ2-4; D: TRBD1; size: once; V: TRBV5-4
CDR3: CASSRDRGDQPQHF; DNA: TGTGCCAGCAGCCGGGACAGGGGGGATCAGCCCCAGCATTTT; J: TRBJ1-5; D: NA; size: NA; V: TRBV21-1